The clone carrying this T cell receptor (beta chain) was picked up one time. The CDR3 spans 15 residues. The germline gives CDR1 SGHVS, CDR2 FQNEAQ. V gave up 0 bases and J gave up 11 bases, with 14 bases separating them. This entry comes from a study of T cell changes during pregnancy in multiple sclerosis. TCRdb keeps only in-frame clones here, not all; method: immunoSEQ multiplex PCR. Here the sample spans under 60,000 clones, around 92% being singletons. The source was CD4+ T cells from peripheral blood mononuclear cells, collected after pregnancy. The TCR sequence derives from a female donor with multiple sclerosis, enrolled in a pregnancy study. This chain links TRBV7-8 with TRBJ1-6; the D gene is possibly TRBD1 (5 bases). The CDR3 here is CASSLAHQGRTPLHF. The CDR3 DNA reads as TGTGCCAGCAGCTTAGCGCACCAGGGTAGGACACCCCTCCACTTT. The whole variable domain, filled in from reference TRBV7-8 and TRBJ1-6, reads GAGVSQSPRYKVAKRGQDVALRCDPISGHVSLFWYQQALGQGPEFLTYFQNEAQLDKSGLPSDRFFAERPEGSVSTLKIQRTQQEDSAVYLCASSLAHQGRTPLHFGNGTRLTVT.